This entry lists 11 T cell receptor beta chains sequenced from one sample in a study of CD8 T cells in ankylosing spondylitis (dated by TCRdb to 2017 to 2019). Library construction relied on 5' RACE. Sequencer: Illumina HiSeq 2500. TCRdb trimmed the raw reads at Q25, called clones with MiXCR and kept productive beta chains. Identical CDR3 protein sequences are pooled into one entry, listed with their most common genes and DNA. This sample comprises a few hundred thousand distinct CDR3 sequences, 20% to 25% of them detected only once. Around 14% of the sample is taken by the ten largest. The sample consisted of blood, either unsorted or a sorted T cell fraction (not recorded which). The receptors originated from a male donor with ankylosing spondylitis or in good health (not recorded which).

This clonotype was detected a few times. The J gene is TRBJ2-7, the V gene TRBV10-3, with 11 bases fitting TRBD1. V lost 5 bases and J lost 4; bases outside the gene matches: 1. The CDR3 length is 13 residues. Germline CDR1 and CDR2: ENHRY and SYGVKD. The CDR3 DNA is TGTGCCATCAGTTGGGACAGGGGGTACGAGCAGTACTTC. Translation: CAISWDRGYEQYF.

The chain links TRBV20-1 to TRBJ2-7; 7 bases align to TRBD2. Per germline, CDR1 DFQATT and CDR2 SNEGSKA (reference sequence). There are 15 residues in the CDR3. Germline trimming cut 1 base from V and 0 bases from J; bases unmatched to any gene: 6. The CDR3 coding sequence is TGCAGTGCTAGAGCGAGCGGGGCGAACTCCTACGAGCAGTACTTC. Residues: CSARASGANSYEQYF.

The rearrangement links TRBV27 to TRBJ2-7; the match to TRBD1 covers 8 bases. J gave up 4 bases and V 6 bases, and 14 bases lay outside the gene matches. CDR1 and CDR2 (germline): MNHEY, SMNVEV (reference sequence). This CDR3 has 16 amino acids. The CDR3 DNA reads TGTGCCAGCAGCCCGGTTCAGGGGGCTATAGGGTACGAGCAGTACTTC. Residues: CASSPVQGAIGYEQYF.

This clonotype was counted only a few times. The chain joins TRBV15 to TRBJ2-2; D uncertain. Trimming stripped 8 bases from V and 7 bases from J, with 11 bases between. This CDR3 is 12 amino acids long. The germline CDR1 and CDR2 sequences are LNHNV and YYDKDF (reference sequence). CDR3 DNA sequence: TGTGCCACCTATTATCCGGGCGGGGAGCTGTTTTTT. Residues: CATYYPGGELFF.

This chain links TRBV4-1 with TRBJ2-2; 11 bases fit TRBD2. CDR3 length equals 16 residues. The V gene's germline CDR1 is MGHRA and CDR2 YSYEKL. With 3 bases clipped from V and 4 bases from J, the junction kept 4 bases outside the gene matches. The CDR3 nucleotides are TGCGCCAGCAGCCAGATAGCGGGGGGGGGCACCGGGGAGCTGTTTTTT. Protein: CASSQIAGGGTGELFF.

The chain uses TRBV12-3 or TRBV12-4 and TRBJ2-7; D perhaps matches TRBD2 (6 bases). V was shortened by 8 bases and J by 1 base, with 12 bases between the two germline ends. The CDR3 is made up of 13 amino acids. Here the CDR3 reads CASLGGASYEQYF. The CDR3 DNA follows: TGTGCCAGCCTCGGCGGGGCTTCCTACGAGCAGTACTTC.

This sequence joins TRBV9 and TRBJ2-1, with 15 bases matching TRBD2. The germline gives CDR1 SGDLS, CDR2 YYNGEE. With V trimmed by 4 bases and J by 9 bases, 8 bases remained unmatched. This CDR3 is built from 16 residues. The CDR3 nucleotides read TGTGCCAGCAGCCCCTGGACTAGCGGGGGGGCAGGTGAGCAGTTCTTC. Encoded protein: CASSPWTSGGAGEQFF.

This clonotype was detected a few times. The chain employs TRBV29-1 and TRBJ2-1; D is undetermined. The V and J ends lost 2 bases and 7 bases respectively, with 6 bases between them. The germline V gene encodes CDR1 SQVTM and CDR2 ANQGSEA. The CDR3 has 11 amino acids. The CDR3 sequence is CSVERPNEQFF. CDR3 nucleotide sequence: TGCAGCGTTGAAAGGCCTAATGAGCAGTTCTTC.

The chain combines TRBV20-1 with TRBJ2-3, with D perhaps TRBD2 (5 bases). This CDR3 is 14 amino acids long. The germline V gene has CDR1 DFQATT and CDR2 SNEGSKA (reference sequence). Deletions cut 3 bases from V and 2 bases from J, with 12 bases between. The DNA for the CDR3 is TGCAGTGCTAGGGCTAGCCCCCTCACAGATACGCAGTATTTT. Amino acids: CSARASPLTDTQYF.

This clonotype was detected many times. V is TRBV4-2 and J is TRBJ2-3, with 10 nucleotides matching TRBD2. Germline values: CDR1 LGHNA, CDR2 YNFKEQ. Germline trimming cut 5 bases from V and 2 bases from J; bases unmatched to any gene: 13. The CDR3 consists of 18 residues. Here the CDR3 DNA reads TGTGCCAGCAGCGCTCAGCAGGCTAGCGGGGGCACCACAGATACGCAGTATTTT. As protein: CASSAQQASGGTTDTQYF.

This clonotype appeared a few times. The chain links TRBV27 to TRBJ2-3; D gene uncertain. The germline V gene has CDR1 MNHEY and CDR2 SMNVEV (reference sequence). The V end lost 4 bases, the J end lost 2 bases, and 13 bases lay between the germline ends. The CDR3 length is 15 residues. The DNA of the CDR3 is TGTGCCAGCAGTTCGATAATAGGCCCCACAGATACGCAGTATTTT. The encoded protein is CASSSIIGPTDTQYF.